The 5 T cell receptor beta chains given below trace back to one sample, sequenced in a study of PD-1 blockade in classical Hodgkin lymphoma. The table came from immunoSEQ multiplex PCR; TCRdb's copy has only in-frame clones and leaves some out. The sample contains roughly 61,000 clones, 75% to 95% of which appear only once. Each patient's relapse followed autologous stem cell transplantation, and brentuximab vedotin exposure varied. The sequences come from peripheral blood mononuclear cells (PBMCs), collected before the second cycle of nivolumab. The receptors were sampled from a human donor with classical Hodgkin lymphoma.

The chain uses TRBV9 and TRBJ2-2; D perhaps matches TRBD2 (5 bases). The CDR3 loop spans 16 amino acids. Germline lookup yields CDR1 SGDLS and CDR2 YYNGEE. V was clipped by 1 base and J by 7 bases, with 17 bases between them. The DNA for the CDR3 is TGTGCCAGCAGCGTAAATACTGCACAGCGGCACGGGGAGCTGTTTTTT. Translation: CASSVNTAQRHGELFF.

This chain joins TRBV19 and TRBJ2-1; 9 bases line up with TRBD1. Unmatched junction bases numbered 9, after V lost 7 bases and J lost 5 bases. Germline assignment: CDR1 LNHDA and CDR2 SQIVND (reference sequence). CDR3 length: 15 amino acids. CDR3 amino acids: CASTDQGQGHNEQFF. CDR3 nucleotides: TGTGCCAGTACCGACCAGGGACAGGGCCACAATGAGCAGTTCTTC.

The chain recombines TRBV30 with TRBJ1-4, with 9 bases identical to TRBD1. Germline values: CDR1 GTSNPN, CDR2 SVGIG (reference sequence). This CDR3 is built from 14 residues. J was trimmed by 6 bases and V by 1 base; bases with no gene match: 3. The CDR3 coding sequence is TGTGCCTGGAGTGGGGGACAGGGTGATGAAAAACTGTTTTTT. Protein: CAWSGGQGDEKLFF.

This chain uses TRBV29-1 with TRBJ2-1; 11 nucleotides agree with TRBD2. Unmatched junction bases numbered 8, after V lost 7 bases and J lost 6 bases. CDR3 size: 14 residues. Germline V gene sequence: CDR1 SQVTM, CDR2 ANQGSEA. CDR3 sequence: CSALGTSGFNEQFF. In nucleotides, the CDR3 is TGCAGCGCCCTGGGGACTAGCGGATTCAATGAGCAGTTCTTC.

In this sample, this clone turned up once. V is TRBV5-1 and J is TRBJ2-7; unclear D gene. CDR1 SGHRS and CDR2 YFSETQ come from the germline V gene. CDR3 length equals 16 residues. V gave up 4 bases and J gave up 1 base, with 18 bases separating them. CDR3 sequence: CASSLTPLDPSYEQYF. The CDR3 nucleotides are TGCGCCAGCAGCCTCACCCCGTTAGACCCTTCCTACGAGCAGTACTTC.